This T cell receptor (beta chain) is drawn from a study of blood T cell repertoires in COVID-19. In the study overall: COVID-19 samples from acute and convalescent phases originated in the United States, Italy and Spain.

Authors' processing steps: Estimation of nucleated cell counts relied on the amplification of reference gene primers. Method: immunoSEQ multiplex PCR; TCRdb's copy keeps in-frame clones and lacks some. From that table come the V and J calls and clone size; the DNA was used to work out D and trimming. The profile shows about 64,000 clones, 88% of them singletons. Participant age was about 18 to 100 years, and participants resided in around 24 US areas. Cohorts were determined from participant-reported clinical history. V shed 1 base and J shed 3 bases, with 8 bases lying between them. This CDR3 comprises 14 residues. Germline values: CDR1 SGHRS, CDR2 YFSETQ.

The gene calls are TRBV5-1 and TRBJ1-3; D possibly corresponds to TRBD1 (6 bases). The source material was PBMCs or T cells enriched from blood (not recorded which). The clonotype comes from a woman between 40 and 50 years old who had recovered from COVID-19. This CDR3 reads CASSLSGVGNTIYF. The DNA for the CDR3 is TGCGCCAGCAGCTTGTCAGGGGTTGGAAACACCATATATTTT.